The TCR beta chain under discussion was sequenced for a study of cytomegalovirus exposure and HLA in healthy donors. Overall study results and limits: Later work associated roughly 15,000 TCR beta sequences with HLA alleles at 0.05 false discovery rate. Immune exposure was documented only through CMV serostatus.

Worth noting for this clone: Antigen: not known.

The PCR employed 60 Vbeta primers together with 13 Jbeta primers. Profiling relied on immunoSEQ multiplex PCR, and the TCRdb table lists in-frame clones only, not all of them. Of 95,000 to 150,000 clones in the sample, approximately 79% were seen once. Germline loops: CDR1 SGHKS, CDR2 YYEKEE (reference sequence). V lost 7 bases and J 2 bases, leaving 10 bases between the germline ends. This CDR3 is built from 12 residues. The source is a young man in good health and CMV-seronegative. This chain uses TRBV5-5 with TRBJ2-7, with D hard to call. Sequences were obtained from PBMCs. The CDR3 DNA follows: TGTGCCAGCGTCTCAGTGACCTACGAGCAGTACTTC. As protein: CASVSVTYEQYF.